The rows below give T cell receptor beta chains drawn from one sample of a study of T cell responses to AZD1222 COVID-19 vaccine. Measured with immunoSEQ multiplex PCR; TCRdb has only the in-frame clones, and not every one. This sample yields tens of thousands of clones, of which nearly 90% are seen a single time; roughly 2.8% belongs to the top ten. Sequences were derived from peripheral blood, sampled on day 0 of MenACWY control vaccination. The receptor set was obtained from an adult in good health. Each CDR3 is given with its conserved first and last residue. D genes are given only for firm matches. Size is omitted from some rows. Given values are once, few, many or a class for expanded clones.

v_call,j_call,clone_size,d_call,cdr3_nt,cdr3_aa
TRBV14,TRBJ1-3,NA,NA,TGTGCCAGCAGCCCCCGGAACTCTGGAAACACCATATATTTT,CASSPRNSGNTIYF
TRBV30,TRBJ1-1,NA,NA,TGTGCCTGGAGTACAGGGCTCACTGAAGCTTTCTTT,CAWSTGLTEAFF
TRBV2,TRBJ1-4,NA,NA,TGTGCCAGCAGTGGGGGCGTCCTCTCACGGGAAAAACTGTTTTTT,CASSGGVLSREKLFF
TRBV7-2,TRBJ2-5,NA,TRBD1,TGTGCCAGCAGCTTACGCCGGACAGGGGAAGAGACCCAGTACTTC,CASSLRRTGEETQYF
TRBV15,TRBJ1-1,medium-sized,NA,TGTGCCACCAGCGGCGAGGGACGGCCTGAAGCTTTCTTT,CATSGEGRPEAFF
TRBV25-1,TRBJ1-6,NA,TRBD1,TGTGCCAGCAGTGTCCCGGGACAGGGGAATTCACCCCTCCACTTT,CASSVPGQGNSPLHF
TRBV12-3/TRBV12-4,TRBJ1-6,once,TRBD1,TGTGCCAGCACCGGACAGGGGGGGTCACCCCTCCACTTT,CASTGQGGSPLHF
TRBV5-8,TRBJ1-4,NA,NA,TGTGCCAGCAACCCAGGGGCCGTCTCAAGGGAAAAACTGTTTTTT,CASNPGAVSREKLFF
TRBV2,TRBJ2-2,few,NA,TGTGCCAGCAGCAGGACTACCCCCGGGGAGCTGTTTTTT,CASSRTTPGELFF
TRBV11-3,TRBJ1-2,NA,NA,TGTGCCAGCAGCTTAGATCAAGTGAGGGGAAACAACTATGGCTACACCTTC,CASSLDQVRGNNYGYTF
TRBV21-1,TRBJ2-2,NA,NA,TGTGCCAGCAGCGAAGCCGGGACAGGGGCCACCGGGGAGCTGTTTTTT,CASSEAGTGATGELFF
TRBV30,TRBJ2-7,NA,NA,TGTGCCTGGAGTGTCGGGGCCACGTCCTACGAGCAGTACTTC,CAWSVGATSYEQYF
TRBV4-3,TRBJ2-1,NA,NA,TGCGCCAGCAGCCAAGTAGGACAGCCCCACAATGAGCAGTTCTTC,CASSQVGQPHNEQFF
TRBV12-3/TRBV12-4,TRBJ1-4,few,NA,TGTGCCAGCCAGGGAAGGAATGAAAAACTGTTTTTT,CASQGRNEKLFF
TRBV4-2,TRBJ1-4,NA,NA,TGTGCCAGCAGCCAAGACCGAGGGGAGGGTAGTGAAAAACTGTTTTTT,CASSQDRGEGSEKLFF
TRBV11-3,TRBJ2-3,NA,NA,TGTGCCAGCAGCTTAGATGCCCCGGCGCAGTATTTT,CASSLDAPAQYF
TRBV7-9,TRBJ2-3,once,NA,TGTGCCAGCAGCTTAGTACGGGCTAACGGCTACGGCACAGATACGCAGTATTTT,CASSLVRANGYGTDTQYF
TRBV10-3,TRBJ2-7,NA,NA,TGTGCCATCAGTGACCAAACGGGGGCGGTGTACGAGCAGTACTTC,CAISDQTGAVYEQYF
TRBV28,TRBJ2-1,NA,NA,TGTGCCAGCAGGCTCTCCTACAATGAGCAGTTCTTC,CASRLSYNEQFF
TRBV7-3,TRBJ2-3,NA,TRBD1,TGTGCCAGCAGACTCACCGGGACAGGGTATGAATATACGCAGTATTTT,CASRLTGTGYEYTQYF
TRBV28,TRBJ1-1,NA,NA,TGTGCCAGCAGTTTGGTGGGTCCTGAAGCTTTCTTT,CASSLVGPEAFF
TRBV5-8,TRBJ1-1,NA,NA,TGTGCCAGCAGCTTGGCCCACTCAAGCACTGAAGCTTTCTTT,CASSLAHSSTEAFF
TRBV4-1,TRBJ1-1,NA,NA,TGCGCCAGCAGCCAAGTTACGGGAAACACTGAAGCTTTCTTT,CASSQVTGNTEAFF
TRBV19,TRBJ2-2,once,NA,TGTGCCAGTAGTCAATCCCCCGGGACTCATATCGACACCGGGGAGCTGTTTTTT,CASSQSPGTHIDTGELFF
TRBV9,TRBJ2-2,NA,TRBD2,TGTGCCAGCAGCGTAGCCCCGGGGGGGGTCTTGAACACCGGGGAGCTGTTTTTT,CASSVAPGGVLNTGELFF
TRBV6-1,TRBJ1-1,NA,NA,TGTGCCAGCAGTGATACGCGGAGGACTGAAGCTTTCTTT,CASSDTRRTEAFF
TRBV19,TRBJ2-2,NA,TRBD1,TGTGCCAGTAGTATATTTGGACAGGGGTCCACCGGGGAGCTGTTTTTT,CASSIFGQGSTGELFF
TRBV12-3/TRBV12-4,TRBJ1-1,few,NA,TGTGCCAGCAGTTTACGAGTGAACACTGAAGCTTTCTTT,CASSLRVNTEAFF
TRBV30,TRBJ1-2,NA,NA,TGTGCCTGGAGTGTTGGTCCCACCGAGGGCTACACCTTC,CAWSVGPTEGYTF
TRBV4-3,TRBJ1-6,NA,NA,TGCGCCAGCAGCCAAGACACCTCAGGGATCGGGTCCTATAATTCACCCCTCCACTTT,CASSQDTSGIGSYNSPLHF
TRBV27,TRBJ1-1,NA,NA,TGTGCCAGCAGTTTATTCGGGGTGAGGAACACTGAAGCTTTCTTT,CASSLFGVRNTEAFF
TRBV4-3,TRBJ2-7,NA,TRBD1,TGCGCCAGCAGCCAAGGCCCTGCAGGGGGTTTCTACGAGCAGTACTTC,CASSQGPAGGFYEQYF
TRBV19,TRBJ1-1,NA,NA,TGTGCCAGTAGTAAGACTTGGAGAGACACTGAAGCTTTCTTT,CASSKTWRDTEAFF
TRBV6-6,TRBJ2-7,NA,NA,TGTGCCAGCAGTTACTGGGCGGTCTCCTACGAGCAGTACTTC,CASSYWAVSYEQYF
TRBV5-4,TRBJ1-1,NA,NA,TGTGCCAGCAGCTTAACTGAAGACACTGAAGCTTTCTTT,CASSLTEDTEAFF
TRBV5-1,TRBJ1-2,once,NA,TGCGCCAGCAGCCCACGGAGCAACTATGGCTACACCTTC,CASSPRSNYGYTF
TRBV19,TRBJ1-6,NA,TRBD1,TGTGCCAGTAGTATCCCCCTCGGACAGGGGAGGACACCCCTCCACTTT,CASSIPLGQGRTPLHF